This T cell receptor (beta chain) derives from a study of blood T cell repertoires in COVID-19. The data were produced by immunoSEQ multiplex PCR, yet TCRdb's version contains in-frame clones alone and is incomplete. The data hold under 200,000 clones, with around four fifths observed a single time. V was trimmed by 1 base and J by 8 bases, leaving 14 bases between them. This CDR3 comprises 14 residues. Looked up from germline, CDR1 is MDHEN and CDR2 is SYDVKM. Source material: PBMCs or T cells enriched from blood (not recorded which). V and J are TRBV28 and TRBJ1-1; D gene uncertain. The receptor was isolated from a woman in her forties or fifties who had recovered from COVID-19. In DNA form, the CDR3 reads TGTGCCAGCAGTTTATTCACGCGGGGATTCGAAGCTTTCTTT. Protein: CASSLFTRGFEAFF.